These 28 T cell receptor beta chains were all obtained from the same sample, sequenced in a study of T cells in Graves' hyperthyroidism and ophthalmopathy. There were TCR beta CDR3 regions amplified from RNA transcripts. A first-round RT-PCR of the TCR CDR3 used the HTBI primer set. MiXCR, applied by TCRdb to the multiplex PCR reads, yields one record per CDR3 protein. The repertoire has a few hundred thousand distinct CDR3 sequences, approximately 13% of them found once; the top ten carry about 5%. Sequencing was done on a sample of blood. Receptor source: a young woman with Graves' hyperthyroidism.

The V gene is TRBV19, the J gene TRBJ2-7; tentative D call: TRBD1 (5 bases). V gave up 2 bases and J gave up 0 bases, with 8 bases separating them. The CDR3 consists of 14 residues. CDR1 is LNHDA, CDR2 SQIVND, per germline (reference sequence). CDR3 residues: CASSIQGSSYEQYF. Written as DNA, the CDR3 is TGTGCCAGTAGTATACAGGGCAGCTCCTACGAGCAGTACTTC.

This clonotype was picked up many times. The chain is built from TRBV3-1 and TRBJ2-2; TRBD2 matches 7 bases. The length of the CDR3 is 17 residues. Germline V gene sequence: CDR1 LGHDT, CDR2 YNNKEL (reference sequence). With 0 bases clipped from V and 4 bases from J, the junction kept 8 bases outside the gene matches. CDR3 amino acids: CASSQDPSGTVTGELFF. The CDR3 DNA follows: TGTGCCAGCAGCCAAGATCCCAGCGGGACGGTCACCGGGGAGCTGTTTTTT. Based on the CDR3 plus reference TRBV3-1 and TRBJ2-2, the full variable domain is DTAVSQTPKYLVTQMGNDKSIKCEQNLGHDTMYWYKQDSKKFLKIMFSYNNKELIINETVPNRFSPKSPDKAHLNLHINSLELGDSAVYFCASSQDPSGTVTGELFFGEGSRLTVL.

This clonotype was counted many times. The chain recombines TRBV27 with TRBJ1-5, with 8 bases lining up with TRBD1. The CDR3 covers 15 residues. Germline V gives CDR1 MNHEY, CDR2 SMNVEV (reference sequence). The V segment lost 4 bases and the J segment 2 bases; nucleotides outside the gene matches: 4. The CDR3 loop reads CASSYNRGGNQPQHF. DNA for the CDR3: TGTGCCAGCAGTTACAACAGGGGGGGCAATCAGCCCCAGCATTTT.

This clonotype was recorded a few times. This chain connects TRBV9 to TRBJ2-7; D unclear. The CDR3 extends over 15 amino acids. V lost 0 bases and J lost 2, with 12 bases in between. Germline V gives CDR1 SGDLS, CDR2 YYNGEE. DNA for the CDR3: TGTGCCAGCAGCGTAGGGGGTGGACGGACCTACGAGCAGTACTTC. Translating it yields CASSVGGGRTYEQYF. The complete variable domain, with remaining parts taken from reference TRBV9 and TRBJ2-7, reads DSGVTQTPKHLITATGQRVTLRCSPRSGDLSVYWYQQSLDQGLQFLIQYYNGEERAKGNILERFSAQQFPDLHSELNLSSLELGDSALYFCASSVGGGRTYEQYFGPGTRLTVT.

This clonotype was picked up many times. The rearrangement links TRBV20-1 to TRBJ2-7, with TRBD1 matching 7 bases. The CDR3 extends over 13 amino acids. V gave up 5 bases and J gave up 3 bases; unmatched junction bases: 7. From germline, CDR1 is DFQATT and CDR2 SNEGSKA (reference sequence). The DNA of the CDR3 is TGCAGTGCTCCAGAGGGACAGCACTACGAGCAGTACTTC. Translating gives CSAPEGQHYEQYF.

At least ten counts were recorded for this clonotype. This chain links TRBV19 with TRBJ2-1, with D tentatively TRBD1 or TRBD2 (5 bases each). The CDR3 spans 12 residues. CDR1 is LNHDA and CDR2 is SQIVND in the germline V gene (reference sequence). The V end lost 3 bases, the J end lost 8 bases, and 8 bases lay between the germline ends. CDR3 loop: CASSISGHEQFF. The CDR3 region has the DNA TGTGCCAGTAGTATTTCGGGACATGAGCAGTTCTTC.

The J gene is TRBJ1-1, the V gene TRBV7-8; the D is unclear. The CDR3 consists of 16 residues. Looked up from germline, CDR1 is SGHVS and CDR2 is FQNEAQ. Trimming took 2 bases from V and 7 from J, leaving 20 bases between them. The CDR3 loop is CASSLIGTNPGGEAFF. CDR3 sequence (DNA): TGTGCCAGCAGCTTAATAGGCACCAACCCGGGAGGTGAAGCTTTCTTT.

This rearrangement joins TRBV29-1 to TRBJ1-2, with D perhaps TRBD1 (5 bases). CDR3 length: 14 residues. Germline V gene lookup returns CDR1 SQVTM and CDR2 ANQGSEA. Trimming stripped 7 bases from V and 5 bases from J, with 20 bases between. CDR3 sequence reads: CSAQTAGFGYGYTF. Here the CDR3 DNA reads TGCAGCGCCCAAACCGCAGGGTTTGGGTATGGCTACACCTTC.

This clonotype was observed at least ten times. The chain carries TRBV28 and TRBJ2-7; D could derive from TRBD1 or TRBD2 (5 bases each). CDR1 and CDR2 (germline): MDHEN, SYDVKM. The length of the CDR3 is 15 residues. V was pared by 2 bases and J by 3 bases, with 14 bases between. The CDR3 loop is CASSLAWDRNYEQYF. CDR3 coding DNA: TGTGCCAGCAGTTTAGCGTGGGACCGCAACTACGAGCAGTACTTC.

This clonotype was seen ten or more times. This chain connects TRBV3-1 to TRBJ1-5; D gene unclear. This CDR3 comprises 17 residues. Germline V gene lookup returns CDR1 LGHDT and CDR2 YNNKEL (reference sequence). The germline V and J ends were trimmed by 1 base and 5 bases, with 18 bases remaining between them. The CDR3 DNA follows: TGTGCCAGCAGCCAAGCCTTGCCGAGTCAGCGACATCAGCCCCAGCATTTT. Its translation: CASSQALPSQRHQPQHF.

The CDR3 region has the DNA TGTGCCAGTAGGACGGCCCTGAGCACTGAAGCTTTCTTT. It is translated as CASRTALSTEAFF. This rearrangement joins TRBV19 to TRBJ1-1; D gene ambiguous. Trimming pared 6 bases from V and 4 bases from J, leaving 12 bases between. This CDR3 has 13 residues. Germline CDR1 is LNHDA and CDR2 is SQIVND (reference sequence).

V is TRBV5-6 and J is TRBJ1-1, with unresolved D. V was shortened by 4 bases and J by 1 base, with 14 bases between the two germline ends. The CDR3 loop spans 15 amino acids. The germline gives CDR1 SGHDT, CDR2 YYEEEE. CDR3 coding DNA: TGTGCCAGCAGCCCGAGGGCGTTAAAGAACACTGAAGCTTTCTTT. Its protein is CASSPRALKNTEAFF.

At least ten counts were recorded for this clonotype. The chain recombines TRBV27 with TRBJ2-3, with TRBD2 matching over 10 bases. CDR1 is MNHEY and CDR2 is SMNVEV in the germline V gene (reference sequence). The CDR3 has 15 residues. The junction had 2 bases not matched to a gene; V was cut back by 5 bases and J by 0 bases. CDR3 protein: CASSTSGTSTDTQYF. CDR3 nucleotide sequence: TGTGCCAGCAGTACTAGCGGGACTAGCACAGATACGCAGTATTTT.

This clonotype was found a few times. The chain has TRBV7-9 and TRBJ1-2; D unresolved. The CDR3 totals 15 residues. Looked up from germline, CDR1 is SEHNR and CDR2 is FQNEAQ (reference sequence). The V end lost 6 bases, the J end lost 4 bases, and 18 bases lay between the germline ends. The CDR3 DNA is TGTGCCAGCAGTTCTAATTGGGCCGACCTCTATGGCTACACCTTC. Protein sequence: CASSSNWADLYGYTF. Together with reference TRBV7-9 and TRBJ1-2, the CDR3 gives the full variable domain: DTGVSQNPRHKITKRGQNVTFRCDPISEHNRLYWYRQTLGQGPEFLTYFQNEAQLEKSRLLSDRFSAERPKGSFSTLEIQRTEQGDSAMYLCASSSNWADLYGYTFGSGTRLTVV.

This clonotype appeared a few times. The chain combines TRBV9 with TRBJ2-3, with TRBD1 matching over 7 bases. V was pared by 3 bases and J by 8 bases, with 3 bases of the junction left unmatched. CDR3 length: 12 amino acids. Per germline, CDR1 SGDLS and CDR2 YYNGEE. The CDR3 bases are TGTGCCAGCAGCGCACCAGGGGGTACGCAGTATTTT. Its protein is CASSAPGGTQYF.

J is TRBJ2-7 and V is TRBV3-1; 7 nucleotides agree with TRBD2. J was trimmed by 4 bases and V by 3 bases; bases with no gene match: 9. The CDR3 sequence is 15 residues long. Germline lookup yields CDR1 LGHDT and CDR2 YNNKEL (reference sequence). The CDR3 sequence: CASSQRGSGAYEQYF. DNA of the CDR3: TGTGCCAGCAGCCAGCGAGGAAGCGGGGCGTACGAGCAGTACTTC.

There are many counts of this clonotype. The V call is TRBV12-3 or TRBV12-4, the J call TRBJ1-3; a possible D gene is TRBD1 (5 bases). V gave up 5 bases and J gave up 4 bases, with 12 bases separating them. This CDR3 has 14 residues. Written as DNA, the CDR3 is TGTGCCAGCAGTACCCATTGGACAGGAAACACCATATATTTT. Protein product: CASSTHWTGNTIYF.

This clonotype showed up many times. This sequence joins TRBV18 and TRBJ2-5; D uncertain. Germline assignment: CDR1 KGHSH and CDR2 LQKENI. This CDR3 spans 14 amino acids. Trimming cost V 2 bases and J 1 base, with 8 bases left between them. The CDR3 DNA is TGTGCCAGCTCACCAAGGGCGGCCCAAGAGACCCAGTACTTC. It translates to CASSPRAAQETQYF.

This clonotype was counted at least ten times. The V gene is TRBV15, the J gene TRBJ1-2, with D uncertain. CDR1 is LNHNV, CDR2 YYDKDF, per germline (reference sequence). V was trimmed by 0 bases and J by 4 bases, leaving 9 bases between them. This CDR3 is built from 14 residues. The DNA for the CDR3 is TGTGCCACCAGCAGAGATCGGGGAAGCTATGGCTACACCTTC. Protein: CATSRDRGSYGYTF.

The chain combines TRBV10-1 with TRBJ2-1, with 8 bases identical to TRBD2. The J call may be in error: the DNA end matches TRBJ2-7 better. Germline CDR1 and CDR2: WNHNN and SYGVQD (reference sequence). CDR3 size: 14 residues. In DNA, the CDR3 is TGCGCCAGCAGTGTTCTAGCGGGCCACAATGAGCAGTACTTC. Amino acid sequence: CASSVLAGHNEQYF.

The gene calls are TRBV7-9 and TRBJ2-7; 9 bases line up with TRBD2. J gave up 0 bases and V 2 bases, and 14 bases lay outside the gene matches. Per germline, CDR1 SEHNR and CDR2 FQNEAQ (reference sequence). The CDR3 is 19 residues long. CDR3 sequence reads: CASSLFEISGSHSSYEQYF. For the CDR3, the DNA is TGTGCCAGCAGCTTATTTGAAATTAGCGGGAGCCACAGCTCCTACGAGCAGTACTTC.

J is TRBJ2-2 and V is TRBV7-9, with TRBD1 matching over 10 bases. Germline trimming cut 1 base from V and 3 bases from J; bases unmatched to any gene: 2. Per germline, CDR1 SEHNR and CDR2 FQNEAQ (reference sequence). This CDR3 has 16 amino acids. The CDR3 loop reads CASSLVTGGYTGELFF. The CDR3 bases are TGTGCCAGCAGCTTAGTGACAGGGGGCTACACCGGGGAGCTGTTTTTT.

The genes are TRBV6-1 and TRBJ1-5, with unresolved D. The germline gives CDR1 MNHNS, CDR2 SASEGT. The V gene lost 0 bases and the J gene lost 4 bases, with 7 bases spanning the gap. The CDR3 consists of 14 residues. DNA of the CDR3: TGTGCCAGCAGTGAAGCGTTAACGAATCAGCCCCAGCATTTT. Translating it yields CASSEALTNQPQHF.

This clonotype has a count of ten or more. The V gene is TRBV10-3, the J gene TRBJ1-5; D unclear. V lost 2 bases to trimming and J lost 0 bases, with 8 bases between them. The CDR3 has 15 residues. CDR1 is ENHRY, CDR2 SYGVKD, per germline. CDR3 sequence (DNA): TGTGCCATCAGTGAGAAACGAGCTAGCAATCAGCCCCAGCATTTT. Amino acid sequence: CAISEKRASNQPQHF.

This clonotype was seen many times. The chain has TRBV3-1 and TRBJ2-5; 7 bases match TRBD2. Trimming removed 1 base from V and 4 bases from J; junction bases left unmatched: 9. Germline-derived CDR1 and CDR2 are LGHDT and YNNKEL (reference sequence). The CDR3 has 16 residues. The CDR3 DNA reads as TGTGCCAGCAGCCAAGCCGCGCGGGGGAGGAGAGAGACCCAGTACTTC. Translating gives CASSQAARGRRETQYF.

There are many counts of this clonotype. This rearrangement joins TRBV6-1 to TRBJ1-2, with a weak D call TRBD1 (6 bases). The CDR3 covers 13 residues. Germline assignment: CDR1 MNHNS and CDR2 SASEGT. Trimming removed 5 bases at V and 2 bases at J, with 9 bases between. The chain's CDR3 is CASSKDRNYGYTF. The CDR3 coding sequence is TGTGCCAGCAGTAAGGACAGAAACTATGGCTACACCTTC.

On this clonotype itself: Given the absence of the conserved phenylalanine or tryptophan at the CDR3 end, a read error is likely. The V gene is TRBV28, the J gene TRBJ2-7; 7 bases agree with TRBD1. Trimming cost V 2 bases and J 6 bases; bases outside gene matches: 1. CDR1 and CDR2 from the germline V gene are MDHEN and SYDVKM. This CDR3 spans 12 amino acids. CDR3 amino acids: CASSLRGREQYL. The CDR3 DNA reads as TGTGCCAGCAGTTTAAGGGGGCGCGAGCAGTACCTC.

This clonotype has a handful of counts. The chain joins TRBV15 to TRBJ1-6; D perhaps matches TRBD1 (5 bases). Germline loops: CDR1 LNHNV, CDR2 YYDKDF (reference sequence). The ends were cut back, 1 base at V and 1 base at J, with 8 bases in the middle. This CDR3 spans 16 amino acids. As DNA, the CDR3 is TGTGCCACCAGCAGAGTAGGGGCTTCCTATAATTCACCCCTCCACTTT. It encodes CATSRVGASYNSPLHF.